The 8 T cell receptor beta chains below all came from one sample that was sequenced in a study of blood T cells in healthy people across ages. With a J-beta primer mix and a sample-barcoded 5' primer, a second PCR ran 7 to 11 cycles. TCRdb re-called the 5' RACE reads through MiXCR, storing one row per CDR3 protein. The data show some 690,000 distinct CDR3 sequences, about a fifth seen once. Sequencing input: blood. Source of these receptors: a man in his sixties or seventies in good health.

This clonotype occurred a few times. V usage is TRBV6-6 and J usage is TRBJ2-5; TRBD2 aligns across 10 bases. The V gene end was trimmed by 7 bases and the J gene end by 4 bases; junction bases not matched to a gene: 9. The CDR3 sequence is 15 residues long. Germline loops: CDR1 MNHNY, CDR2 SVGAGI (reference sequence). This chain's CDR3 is CASTSWASGGETQYF. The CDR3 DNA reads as TGTGCCAGCACCTCCTGGGCTAGCGGGGGAGAGACCCAGTACTTC.

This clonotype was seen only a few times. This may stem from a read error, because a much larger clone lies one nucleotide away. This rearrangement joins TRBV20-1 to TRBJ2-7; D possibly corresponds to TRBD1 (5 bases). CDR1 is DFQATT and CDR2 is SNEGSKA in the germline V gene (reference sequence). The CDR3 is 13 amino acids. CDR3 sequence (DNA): TGCAGGGCTAGTCAGGGCGCCCCCTACGAGCAGTACTTC. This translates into CRASQGAPYEQYF.

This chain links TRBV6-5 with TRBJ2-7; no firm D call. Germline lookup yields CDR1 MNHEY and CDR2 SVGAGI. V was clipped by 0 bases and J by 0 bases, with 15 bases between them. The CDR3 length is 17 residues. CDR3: CASSYSNTPAGSYEQYF. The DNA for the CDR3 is TGTGCCAGCAGTTACTCTAATACGCCAGCCGGCTCCTACGAGCAGTACTTC.

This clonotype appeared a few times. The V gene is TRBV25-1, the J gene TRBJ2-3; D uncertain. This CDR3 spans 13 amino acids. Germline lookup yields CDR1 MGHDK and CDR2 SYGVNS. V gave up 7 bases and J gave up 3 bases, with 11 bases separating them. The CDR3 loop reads CASKDRATDTQYF. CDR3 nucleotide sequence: TGTGCCAGCAAGGATCGCGCAACAGATACGCAGTATTTT.

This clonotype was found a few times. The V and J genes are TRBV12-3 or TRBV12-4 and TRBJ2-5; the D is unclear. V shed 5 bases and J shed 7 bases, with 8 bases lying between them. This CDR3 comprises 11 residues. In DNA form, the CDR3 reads TGTGCCAGCAGTACACCGGGGACCCAGTACTTC. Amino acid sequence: CASSTPGTQYF.

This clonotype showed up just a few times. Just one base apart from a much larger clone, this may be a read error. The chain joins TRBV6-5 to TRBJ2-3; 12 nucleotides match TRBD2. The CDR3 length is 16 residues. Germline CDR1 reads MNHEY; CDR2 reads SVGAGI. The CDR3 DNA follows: TGTGCCAGCAGTTTAGGACTAGCGGGGAGCACAGATATGCAGTATTTT. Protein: CASSLGLAGSTDMQYF.

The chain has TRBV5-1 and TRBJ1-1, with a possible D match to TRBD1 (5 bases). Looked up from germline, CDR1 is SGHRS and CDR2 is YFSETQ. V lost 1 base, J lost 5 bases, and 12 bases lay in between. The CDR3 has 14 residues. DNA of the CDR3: TGCGCCAGCAGCTTGTCTAGGGGTTTAACTGAAGCTTTCTTT. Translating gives CASSLSRGLTEAFF. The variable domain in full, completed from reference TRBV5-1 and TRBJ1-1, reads KAGVTQTPRYLIKTRGQQVTLSCSPISGHRSVSWYQQTPGQGLQFLFEYFSETQRNKGNFPGRFSGRQFSNSRSEMNVSTLELGDSALYLCASSLSRGLTEAFFGQGTRLTVV.

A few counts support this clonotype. The CDR3 nucleotides read TGCGCCAGCAGCTTGGAGGGCACCCAAGAGACCCAGTACTTC. This encodes CASSLEGTQETQYF. The chain joins TRBV5-1 to TRBJ2-5; D not certain. The germline gives CDR1 SGHRS, CDR2 YFSETQ. This CDR3 region has 14 residues. Deletions cut 0 bases from V and 1 base from J, with 7 bases between. The variable domain in full, completed from reference TRBV5-1 and TRBJ2-5, reads KAGVTQTPRYLIKTRGQQVTLSCSPISGHRSVSWYQQTPGQGLQFLFEYFSETQRNKGNFPGRFSGRQFSNSRSEMNVSTLELGDSALYLCASSLEGTQETQYFGPGTRLLVL.